The 4 T cell receptor beta chains presented below share a single source sample, sequenced in a study of T cells in Graves' hyperthyroidism and ophthalmopathy. Authors of the study amplified TCR beta CDR3 regions from RNA transcripts. Using the HTBI primer set, a first-round RT-PCR was run on the TCR CDR3. TCRdb itself ran the multiplex PCR reads through MiXCR, one entry per CDR3 protein. The table records about 96,000 distinct CDR3 sequences, about 51% of them present only once. Sequencing was done on a sample of blood. These receptors all stem from a woman between 40 and 55 years old with Graves' hyperthyroidism.

This clonotype was seen a handful of times. This chain's CDR3 is CASSLKVVGQTAKETQYF. The CDR3 coding sequence is TGTGCCAGCAGTTTAAAAGTGGTAGGGCAGACTGCAAAAGAGACCCAGTACTTC. The genes are TRBV27 and TRBJ2-5; D unresolved. This CDR3 contains 18 residues. Germline V gene sequence: CDR1 MNHEY, CDR2 SMNVEV (reference sequence). The ends were cut back, 2 bases at V and 3 bases at J, with 22 bases in the middle.

The V gene is TRBV30, the J gene TRBJ1-2; D not resolved. The ends were cut back, 3 bases at V and 2 bases at J, with 4 bases in the middle. Germline loops: CDR1 GTSNPN, CDR2 SVGIG (reference sequence). The CDR3 runs to 11 residues. The CDR3 DNA sequence: TGTGCCTGGAGCGACAACTATGGCTACACCTTC. Protein product: CAWSDNYGYTF. Full variable domain (rest looked up from reference TRBV30 and TRBJ1-2): SQTIHQWPATLVQPVGSPLSLECTVEGTSNPNLYWYRQAAGRGLQLLFYSVGIGQISSEVPQNLSASRPQDRQFILSSKKLLLSDSGFYLCAWSDNYGYTFGSGTRLTVV.

The chain combines TRBV10-1 with TRBJ2-5; 7 nucleotides agree with TRBD2. The germline gives CDR1 WNHNN, CDR2 SYGVQD (reference sequence). The CDR3 has 14 residues. The trim removed 7 bases at V and 7 bases at J, leaving 12 bases unmatched. Here the CDR3 reads CASKLMTASGTQYF. The DNA of the CDR3 is TGCGCCAGCAAGCTAATGACAGCTAGCGGGACCCAGTACTTC.

The chain combines TRBV12-3 or TRBV12-4 with TRBJ2-7; 11 bases are shared with TRBD2. The CDR3 has 14 residues. The junction had 6 bases not matched to a gene; V was cut back by 5 bases and J by 6 bases. CDR3 protein: CASSAGTSGREQYF. The DNA of the CDR3 is TGTGCCAGCAGTGCCGGGACTAGCGGTCGCGAGCAGTACTTC.